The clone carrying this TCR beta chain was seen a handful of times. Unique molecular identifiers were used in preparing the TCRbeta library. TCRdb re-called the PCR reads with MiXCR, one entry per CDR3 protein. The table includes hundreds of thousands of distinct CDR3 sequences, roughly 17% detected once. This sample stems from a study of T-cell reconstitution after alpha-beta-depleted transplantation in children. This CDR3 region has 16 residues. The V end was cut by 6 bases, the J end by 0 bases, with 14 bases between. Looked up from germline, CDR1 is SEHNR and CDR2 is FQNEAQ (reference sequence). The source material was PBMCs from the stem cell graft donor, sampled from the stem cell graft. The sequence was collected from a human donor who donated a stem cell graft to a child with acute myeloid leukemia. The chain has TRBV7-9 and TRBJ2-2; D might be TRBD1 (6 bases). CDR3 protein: CASRTPGQTNTGELFF. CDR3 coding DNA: TGTGCCAGCAGAACCCCGGGACAAACGAACACCGGGGAGCTGTTTTTT.